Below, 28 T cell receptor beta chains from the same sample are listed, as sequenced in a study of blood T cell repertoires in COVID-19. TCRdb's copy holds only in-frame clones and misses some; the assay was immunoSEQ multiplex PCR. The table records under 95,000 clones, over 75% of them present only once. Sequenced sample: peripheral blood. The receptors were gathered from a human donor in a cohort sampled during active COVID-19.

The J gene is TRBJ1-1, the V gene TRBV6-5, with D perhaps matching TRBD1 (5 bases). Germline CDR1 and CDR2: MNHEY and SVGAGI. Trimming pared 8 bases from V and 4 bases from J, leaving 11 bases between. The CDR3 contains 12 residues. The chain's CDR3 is CASGRDGTEAFF. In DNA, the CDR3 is TGTGCCAGCGGGCGGGACGGCACTGAAGCTTTCTTT.

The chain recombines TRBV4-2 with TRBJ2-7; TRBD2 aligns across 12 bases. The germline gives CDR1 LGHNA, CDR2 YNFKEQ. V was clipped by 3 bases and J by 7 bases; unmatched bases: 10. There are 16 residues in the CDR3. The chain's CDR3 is CASSHSSSGGAREQYF. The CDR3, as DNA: TGTGCCAGCAGCCATTCCTCTAGCGGGGGGGCAAGGGAGCAGTACTTC.

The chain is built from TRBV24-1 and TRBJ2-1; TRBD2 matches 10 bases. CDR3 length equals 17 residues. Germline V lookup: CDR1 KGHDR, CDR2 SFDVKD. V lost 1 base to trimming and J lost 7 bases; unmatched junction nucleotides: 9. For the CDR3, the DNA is TGTGCCACCAGTGATTTTACGGCTAGCGGGAGTCATAATGAGCAGTTCTTC. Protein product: CATSDFTASGSHNEQFF.

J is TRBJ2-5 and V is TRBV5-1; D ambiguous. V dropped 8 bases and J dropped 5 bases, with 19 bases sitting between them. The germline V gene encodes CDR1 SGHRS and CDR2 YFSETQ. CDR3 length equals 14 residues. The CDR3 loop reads CASALTVPQETQYF. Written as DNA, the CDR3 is TGCGCCAGTGCCCTAACTGTGCCACAGGAGACCCAGTACTTC. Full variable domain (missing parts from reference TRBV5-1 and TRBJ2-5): KAGVTQTPRYLIKTRGQQVTLSCSPISGHRSVSWYQQTPGQGLQFLFEYFSETQRNKGNFPGRFSGRQFSNSRSEMNVSTLELGDSALYLCASALTVPQETQYFGPGTRLLVL.

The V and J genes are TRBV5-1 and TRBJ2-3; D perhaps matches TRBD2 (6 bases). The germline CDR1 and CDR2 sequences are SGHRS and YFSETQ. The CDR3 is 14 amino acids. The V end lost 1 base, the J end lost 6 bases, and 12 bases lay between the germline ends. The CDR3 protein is CASSLWIGRDTQYF. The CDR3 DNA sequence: TGCGCCAGCAGCTTGTGGATAGGGAGGGATACGCAGTATTTT.

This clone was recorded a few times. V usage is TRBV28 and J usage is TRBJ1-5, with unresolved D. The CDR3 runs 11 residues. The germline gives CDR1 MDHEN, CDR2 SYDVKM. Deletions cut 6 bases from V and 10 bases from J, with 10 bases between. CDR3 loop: CASSREKPQHF. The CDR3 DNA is TGTGCCAGCAGCCGAGAAAAACCCCAGCATTTT.

In DNA form, the CDR3 reads TGTGCCAGCAGCTTATCCCCTGAGCGTGAGCAGTTCTTC. Amino acid sequence: CASSLSPEREQFF. This chain connects TRBV7-2 to TRBJ2-1, with unresolved D. CDR3 size: 13 residues. The germline V and J ends were trimmed by 2 bases and 9 bases, with 11 bases remaining between them. Germline lookup yields CDR1 SGHTA and CDR2 FQGNSA.

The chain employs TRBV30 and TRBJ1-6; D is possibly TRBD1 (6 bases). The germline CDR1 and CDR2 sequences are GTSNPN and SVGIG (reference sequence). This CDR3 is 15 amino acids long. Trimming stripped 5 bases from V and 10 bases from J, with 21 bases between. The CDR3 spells CAWGEGGTEGSPLHF. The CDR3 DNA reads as TGTGCCTGGGGAGAGGGGGGGACGGAAGGGTCACCCCTCCACTTT.

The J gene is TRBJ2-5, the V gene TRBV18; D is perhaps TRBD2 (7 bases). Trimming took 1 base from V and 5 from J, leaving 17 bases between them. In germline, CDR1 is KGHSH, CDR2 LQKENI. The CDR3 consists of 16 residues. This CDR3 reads CASSPLFGGADETQYF. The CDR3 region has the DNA TGTGCCAGCTCACCACTTTTTGGGGGGGCCGACGAGACCCAGTACTTC.

The DNA of the CDR3 is TGCGCCAGCAGTGAAAGTACAGGGGTGAAGAATCAGCCCCAGCATTTT. Its translation: CASSESTGVKNQPQHF. This chain links TRBV10-1 with TRBJ1-5; 7 bases map to TRBD1. The CDR3 is 16 residues long. V lost 3 bases, J lost 4 bases, and 9 bases stayed unmatched. CDR1 and CDR2 from the germline V gene are WNHNN and SYGVQD (reference sequence).

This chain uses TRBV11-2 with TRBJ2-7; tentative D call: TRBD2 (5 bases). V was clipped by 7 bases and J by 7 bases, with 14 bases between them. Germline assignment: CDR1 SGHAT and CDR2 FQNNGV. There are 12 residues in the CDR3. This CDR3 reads CASTFNRGEQYF. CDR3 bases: TGTGCCAGCACTTTTAACCGGGGTGAGCAGTACTTC.

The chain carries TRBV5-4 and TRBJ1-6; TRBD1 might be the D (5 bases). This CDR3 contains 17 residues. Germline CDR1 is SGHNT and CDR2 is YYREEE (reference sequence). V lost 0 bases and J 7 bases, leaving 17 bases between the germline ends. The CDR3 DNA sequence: TGTGCCAGCAGCTTGGGGGGTTTGTCGGACAACAATTCACCCCTCCACTTT. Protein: CASSLGGLSDNNSPLHF.

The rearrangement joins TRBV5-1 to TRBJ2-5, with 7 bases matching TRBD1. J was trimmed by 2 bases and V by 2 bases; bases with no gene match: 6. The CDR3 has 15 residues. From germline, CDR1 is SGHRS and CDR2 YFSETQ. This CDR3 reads CASSFYDRDQETQYF. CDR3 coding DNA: TGCGCCAGCAGCTTTTACGACAGGGATCAAGAGACCCAGTACTTC.

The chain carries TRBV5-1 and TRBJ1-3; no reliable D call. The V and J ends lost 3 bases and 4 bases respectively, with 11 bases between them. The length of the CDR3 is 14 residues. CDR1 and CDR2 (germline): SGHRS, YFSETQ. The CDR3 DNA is TGCGCCAGCAGCTCTGGAGCAGCGGGAAACACCATATATTTT. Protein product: CASSSGAAGNTIYF. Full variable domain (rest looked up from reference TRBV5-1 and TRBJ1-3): KAGVTQTPRYLIKTRGQQVTLSCSPISGHRSVSWYQQTPGQGLQFLFEYFSETQRNKGNFPGRFSGRQFSNSRSEMNVSTLELGDSALYLCASSSGAAGNTIYFGEGSWLTVV.

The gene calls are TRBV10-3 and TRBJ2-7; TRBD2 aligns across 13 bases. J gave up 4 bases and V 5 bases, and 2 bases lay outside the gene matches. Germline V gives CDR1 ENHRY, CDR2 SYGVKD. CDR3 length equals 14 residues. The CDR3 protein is CAISWTSGSYEQYF. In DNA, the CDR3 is TGTGCCATCAGTTGGACTAGCGGGAGTTACGAGCAGTACTTC.

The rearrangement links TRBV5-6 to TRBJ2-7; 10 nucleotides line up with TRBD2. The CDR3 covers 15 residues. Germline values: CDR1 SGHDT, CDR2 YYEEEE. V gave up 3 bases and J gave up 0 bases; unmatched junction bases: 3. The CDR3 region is CASSSRTSGSYEQYF. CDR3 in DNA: TGTGCCAGCAGCTCGAGGACTAGCGGCTCCTACGAGCAGTACTTC.

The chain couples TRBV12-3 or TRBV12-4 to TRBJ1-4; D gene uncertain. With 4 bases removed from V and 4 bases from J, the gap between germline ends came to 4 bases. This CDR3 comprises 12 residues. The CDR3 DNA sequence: TGTGCCAGCAGTTCCATTAATGAAAAACTGTTTTTT. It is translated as CASSSINEKLFF.

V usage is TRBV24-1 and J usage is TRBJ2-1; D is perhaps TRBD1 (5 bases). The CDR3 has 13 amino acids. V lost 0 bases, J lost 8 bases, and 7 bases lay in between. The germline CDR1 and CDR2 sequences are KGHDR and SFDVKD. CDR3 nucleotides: TGTGCCACCAGTGATTTGCTGGGGCATGAGCAGTTCTTC. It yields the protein CATSDLLGHEQFF.

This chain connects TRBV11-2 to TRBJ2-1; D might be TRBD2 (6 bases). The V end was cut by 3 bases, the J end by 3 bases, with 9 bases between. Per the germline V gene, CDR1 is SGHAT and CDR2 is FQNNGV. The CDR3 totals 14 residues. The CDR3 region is CASSFEDYYNEQFF. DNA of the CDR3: TGTGCCAGCAGCTTCGAGGACTACTACAATGAGCAGTTCTTC.

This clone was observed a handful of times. The CDR3 region is CASSQEGRRNTIYF. The DNA of the CDR3 is TGTGCCAGCAGCCAAGAGGGCCGACGAAACACCATATATTTT. This chain links TRBV3-1 (or the pseudogene TRBV3-2) with TRBJ1-3; no clear D. In germline, CDR1 is LGHDT, CDR2 YNNKEL (reference sequence). This CDR3 has 14 residues. V lost 0 bases to trimming and J lost 5 bases, with 8 bases between them.

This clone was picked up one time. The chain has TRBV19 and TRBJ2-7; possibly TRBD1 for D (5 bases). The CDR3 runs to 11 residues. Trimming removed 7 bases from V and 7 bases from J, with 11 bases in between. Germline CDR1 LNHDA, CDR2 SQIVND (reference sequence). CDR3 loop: CASIGDGEQYF. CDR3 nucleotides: TGTGCCAGTATAGGGGATGGGGAGCAGTACTTC.

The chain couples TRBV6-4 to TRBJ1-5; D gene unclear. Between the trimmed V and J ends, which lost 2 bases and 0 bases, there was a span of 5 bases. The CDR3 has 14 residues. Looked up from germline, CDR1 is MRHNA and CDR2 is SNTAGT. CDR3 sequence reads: CASSDTYSNQPQHF. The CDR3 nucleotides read TGTGCCAGCAGTGACACTTATAGCAATCAGCCCCAGCATTTT.

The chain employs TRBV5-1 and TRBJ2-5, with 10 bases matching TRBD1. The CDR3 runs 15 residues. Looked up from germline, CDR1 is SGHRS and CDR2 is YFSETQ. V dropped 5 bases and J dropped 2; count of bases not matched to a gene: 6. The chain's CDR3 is CASRTGGGRQETQYF. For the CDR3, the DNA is TGCGCCAGCAGGACAGGGGGCGGACGACAAGAGACCCAGTACTTC.

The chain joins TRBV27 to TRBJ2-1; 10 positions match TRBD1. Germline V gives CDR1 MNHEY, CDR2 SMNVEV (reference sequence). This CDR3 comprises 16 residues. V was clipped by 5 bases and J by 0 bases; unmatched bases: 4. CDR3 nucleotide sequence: TGTGCCAGCAGTCCCGGGACAGGGGTCTCCTACAATGAGCAGTTCTTC. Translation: CASSPGTGVSYNEQFF.

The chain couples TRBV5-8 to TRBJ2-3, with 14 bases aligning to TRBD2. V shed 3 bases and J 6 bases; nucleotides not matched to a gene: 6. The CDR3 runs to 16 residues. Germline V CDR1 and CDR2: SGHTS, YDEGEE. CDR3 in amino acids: CASSSAGLAGADTQYF. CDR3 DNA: TGTGCCAGCAGCTCCGCGGGACTAGCGGGAGCTGATACGCAGTATTTT.

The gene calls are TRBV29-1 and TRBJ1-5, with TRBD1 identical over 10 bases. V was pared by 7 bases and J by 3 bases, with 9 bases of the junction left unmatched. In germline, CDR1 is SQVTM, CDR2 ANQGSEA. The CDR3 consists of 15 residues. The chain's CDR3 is CSGDRDRGANQPQHF. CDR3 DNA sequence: TGCAGCGGGGACCGGGACAGGGGAGCCAATCAGCCCCAGCATTTT.

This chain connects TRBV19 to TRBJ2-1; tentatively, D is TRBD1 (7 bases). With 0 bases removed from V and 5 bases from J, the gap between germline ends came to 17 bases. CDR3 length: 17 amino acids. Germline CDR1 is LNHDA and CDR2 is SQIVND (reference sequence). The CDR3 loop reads CASSIDPGGTVDNEQFF. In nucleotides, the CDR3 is TGTGCCAGTAGTATAGATCCAGGCGGGACAGTCGACAATGAGCAGTTCTTC. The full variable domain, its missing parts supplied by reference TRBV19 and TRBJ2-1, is DGGITQSPKYLFRKEGQNVTLSCEQNLNHDAMYWYRQDPGQGLRLIYYSQIVNDFQKGDIAEGYSVSREKKESFPLTVTSAQKNPTAFYLCASSIDPGGTVDNEQFFGPGTRLTVL.

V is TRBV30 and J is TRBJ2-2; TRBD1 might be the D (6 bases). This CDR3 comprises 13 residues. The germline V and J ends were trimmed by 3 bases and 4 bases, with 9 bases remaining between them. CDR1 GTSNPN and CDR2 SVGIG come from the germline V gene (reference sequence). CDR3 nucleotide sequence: TGTGCCTGGAGATGGGGGCTCACCGGGGAGCTGTTTTTT. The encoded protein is CAWRWGLTGELFF.